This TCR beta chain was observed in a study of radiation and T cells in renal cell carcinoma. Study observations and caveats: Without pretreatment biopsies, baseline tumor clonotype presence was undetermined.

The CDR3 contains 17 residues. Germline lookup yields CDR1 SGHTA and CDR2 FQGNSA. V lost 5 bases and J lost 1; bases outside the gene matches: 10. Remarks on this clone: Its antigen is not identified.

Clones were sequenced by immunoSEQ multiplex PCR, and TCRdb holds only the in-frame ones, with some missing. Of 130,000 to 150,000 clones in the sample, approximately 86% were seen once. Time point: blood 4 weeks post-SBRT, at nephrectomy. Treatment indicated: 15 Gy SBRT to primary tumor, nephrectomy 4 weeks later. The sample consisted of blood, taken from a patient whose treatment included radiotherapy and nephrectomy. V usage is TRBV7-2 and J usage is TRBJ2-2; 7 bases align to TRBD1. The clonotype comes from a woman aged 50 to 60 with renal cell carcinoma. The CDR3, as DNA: TGTGCCAGCAGCCTGAGGGGGTACAGGGGGAACACCGGGGAGCTGTTTTTT. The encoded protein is CASSLRGYRGNTGELFF.